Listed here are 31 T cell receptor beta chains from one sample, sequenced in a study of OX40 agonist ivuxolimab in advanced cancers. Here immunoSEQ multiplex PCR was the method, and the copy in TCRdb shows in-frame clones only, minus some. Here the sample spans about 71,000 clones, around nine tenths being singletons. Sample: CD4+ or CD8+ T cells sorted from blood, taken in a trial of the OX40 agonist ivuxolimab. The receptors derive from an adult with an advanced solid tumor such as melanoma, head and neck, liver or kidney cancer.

The CDR3: CASSPPVYSVEDEQFF. CDR3 coding DNA: TGTGCCAGCTCACCACCTGTATACAGCGTAGAAGATGAGCAGTTCTTC. This chain connects TRBV18 to TRBJ2-1; D ambiguous. Germline values: CDR1 KGHSH, CDR2 LQKENI. V lost 0 bases to trimming and J lost 8 bases, with 17 bases between them. The length of the CDR3 is 16 residues.

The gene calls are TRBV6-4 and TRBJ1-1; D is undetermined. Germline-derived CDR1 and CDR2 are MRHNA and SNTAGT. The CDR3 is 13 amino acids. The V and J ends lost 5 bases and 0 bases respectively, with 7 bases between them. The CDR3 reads CASSITLNTEAFF. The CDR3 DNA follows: TGTGCCAGCAGTATTACTCTGAACACTGAAGCTTTCTTT.

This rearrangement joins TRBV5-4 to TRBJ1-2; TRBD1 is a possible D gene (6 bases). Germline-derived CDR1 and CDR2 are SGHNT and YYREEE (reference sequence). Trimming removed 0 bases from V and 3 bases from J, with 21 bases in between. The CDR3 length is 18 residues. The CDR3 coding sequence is TGTGCCAGCAGCTTGGGCTCACCGATACAGGGATCGCACTATGGCTACACCTTC. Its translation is CASSLGSPIQGSHYGYTF.

CDR3 amino acids: CASSMVGERSYNEQFF. The CDR3 nucleotides are TGTGCCAGTAGTATGGTAGGGGAACGGTCCTACAATGAGCAGTTCTTC. The V call is TRBV19, the J call TRBJ2-1, with D possibly TRBD1 on 5 matching bases. With 3 bases removed from V and 1 base from J, the gap between germline ends came to 13 bases. This CDR3 region has 16 residues. Germline V gene sequence: CDR1 LNHDA, CDR2 SQIVND (reference sequence).

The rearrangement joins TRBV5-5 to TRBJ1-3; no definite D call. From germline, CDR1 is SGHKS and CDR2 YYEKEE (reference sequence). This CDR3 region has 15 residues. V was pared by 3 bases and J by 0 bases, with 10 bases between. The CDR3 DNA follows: TGTGCCAGCAGCTACCCGGGCCCCTCTGGAAACACCATATATTTT. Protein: CASSYPGPSGNTIYF.

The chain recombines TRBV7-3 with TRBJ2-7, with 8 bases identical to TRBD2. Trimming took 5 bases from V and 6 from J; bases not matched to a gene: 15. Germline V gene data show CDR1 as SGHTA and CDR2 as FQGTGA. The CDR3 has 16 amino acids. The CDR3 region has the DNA TGTGCCAGCAGCGGGGTACTCGGTCTAGCGGGCGTCGAGCAGTACTTC. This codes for CASSGVLGLAGVEQYF. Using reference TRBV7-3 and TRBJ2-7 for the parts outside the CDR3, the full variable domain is GAGVSQTPSNKVTEKGKYVELRCDPISGHTALYWYRQSLGQGPEFLIYFQGTGAADDSGLPNDRFFAVRPEGSVSTLKIQRTERGDSAVYLCASSGVLGLAGVEQYFGPGTRLTVT.

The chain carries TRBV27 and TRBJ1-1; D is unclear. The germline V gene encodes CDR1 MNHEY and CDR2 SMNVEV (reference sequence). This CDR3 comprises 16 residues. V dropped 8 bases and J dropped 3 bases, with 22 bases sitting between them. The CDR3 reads CASFNYPTGRDTEAFF. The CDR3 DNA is TGTGCCAGCTTTAACTATCCAACCGGGCGGGACACTGAAGCTTTCTTT.

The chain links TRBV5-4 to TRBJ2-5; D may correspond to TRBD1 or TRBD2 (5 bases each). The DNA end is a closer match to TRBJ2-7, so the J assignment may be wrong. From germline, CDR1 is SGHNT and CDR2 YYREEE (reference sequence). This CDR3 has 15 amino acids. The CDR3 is CASSLSGTLSYEQYF. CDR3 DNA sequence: TGTGCCAGCAGCTTGAGTGGGACCCTGTCCTACGAGCAGTACTTC.

CDR3 DNA sequence: TGTGCCAGCTCACCCCAAATGAACACTGAAGCTTTCTTT. It translates to CASSPQMNTEAFF. The rearrangement uses TRBV18 and TRBJ1-1; no definite D call. The CDR3 runs to 13 residues. Germline CDR1 is KGHSH and CDR2 is LQKENI. The ends were cut back, 3 bases at V and 0 bases at J, with 5 bases in the middle.

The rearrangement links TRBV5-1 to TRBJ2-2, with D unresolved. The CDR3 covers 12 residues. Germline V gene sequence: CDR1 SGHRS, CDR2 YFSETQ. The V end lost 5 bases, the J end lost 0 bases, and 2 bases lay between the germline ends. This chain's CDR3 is CASSSNTGELFF. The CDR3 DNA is TGCGCCAGCAGTTCGAACACCGGGGAGCTGTTTTTT.

CDR3 sequence reads: CASSEAGASYGYTF. The CDR3 nucleotides read TGTGCCAGCAGTGAAGCTGGGGCCTCCTATGGCTACACCTTC. The V call is TRBV6-1, the J call TRBJ1-2; tentative D call: TRBD1 (5 bases). CDR1 MNHNS and CDR2 SASEGT come from the germline V gene. The CDR3 is made up of 14 amino acids. V shed 0 bases and J shed 4 bases, with 9 bases lying between them.

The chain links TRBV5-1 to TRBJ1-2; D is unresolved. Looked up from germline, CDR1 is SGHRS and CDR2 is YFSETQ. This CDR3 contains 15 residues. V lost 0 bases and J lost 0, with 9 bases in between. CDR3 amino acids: CASSLEGRTNYGYTF. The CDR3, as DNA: TGCGCCAGCAGCTTGGAGGGCAGAACTAACTATGGCTACACCTTC. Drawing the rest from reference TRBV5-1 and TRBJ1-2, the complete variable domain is KAGVTQTPRYLIKTRGQQVTLSCSPISGHRSVSWYQQTPGQGLQFLFEYFSETQRNKGNFPGRFSGRQFSNSRSEMNVSTLELGDSALYLCASSLEGRTNYGYTFGSGTRLTVV.

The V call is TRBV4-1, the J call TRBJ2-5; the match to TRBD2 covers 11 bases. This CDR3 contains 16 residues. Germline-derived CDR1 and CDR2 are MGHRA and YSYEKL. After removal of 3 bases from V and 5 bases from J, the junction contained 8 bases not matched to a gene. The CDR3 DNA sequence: TGCGCCAGCAGCCAGTCTAGCGGGGGGAGTTGGGAGACCCAGTACTTC. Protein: CASSQSSGGSWETQYF.

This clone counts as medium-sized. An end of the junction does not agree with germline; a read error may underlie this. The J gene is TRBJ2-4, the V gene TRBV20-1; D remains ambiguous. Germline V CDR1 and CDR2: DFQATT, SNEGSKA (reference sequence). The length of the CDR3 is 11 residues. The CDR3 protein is CSASLKKIQYF. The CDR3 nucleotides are TGCAGTGCTAGCCTAAAAAAGATTCAGTACTTC.

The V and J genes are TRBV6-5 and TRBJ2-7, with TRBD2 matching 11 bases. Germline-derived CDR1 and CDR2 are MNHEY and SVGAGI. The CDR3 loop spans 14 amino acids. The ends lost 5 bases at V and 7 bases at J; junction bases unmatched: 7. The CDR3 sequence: CASSTSGRPSEQYF. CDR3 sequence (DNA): TGTGCCAGCAGTACTAGCGGGAGACCGAGTGAGCAGTACTTC.

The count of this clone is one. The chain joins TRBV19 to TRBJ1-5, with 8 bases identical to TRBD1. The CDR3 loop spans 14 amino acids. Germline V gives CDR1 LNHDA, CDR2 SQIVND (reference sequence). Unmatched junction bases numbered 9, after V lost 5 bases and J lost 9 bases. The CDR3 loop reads CASSRQGQEWPQHF. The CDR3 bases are TGTGCCAGTAGTCGACAGGGGCAAGAGTGGCCCCAGCATTTT.

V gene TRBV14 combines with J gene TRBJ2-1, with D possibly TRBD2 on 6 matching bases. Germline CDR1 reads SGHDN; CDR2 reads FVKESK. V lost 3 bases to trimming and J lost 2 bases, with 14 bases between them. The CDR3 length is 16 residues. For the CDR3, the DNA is TGTGCCAGCAGCCATTTAAGCGGGCTCCCCTACAATGAGCAGTTCTTC. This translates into CASSHLSGLPYNEQFF.

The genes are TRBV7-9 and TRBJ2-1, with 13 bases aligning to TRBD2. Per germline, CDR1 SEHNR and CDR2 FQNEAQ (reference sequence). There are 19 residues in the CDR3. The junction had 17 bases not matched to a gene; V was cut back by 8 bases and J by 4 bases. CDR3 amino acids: CASRPGLAGDATGYNEQFF. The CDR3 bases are TGTGCCAGCCGGCCCGGACTAGCGGGAGATGCGACGGGGTACAATGAGCAGTTCTTC.

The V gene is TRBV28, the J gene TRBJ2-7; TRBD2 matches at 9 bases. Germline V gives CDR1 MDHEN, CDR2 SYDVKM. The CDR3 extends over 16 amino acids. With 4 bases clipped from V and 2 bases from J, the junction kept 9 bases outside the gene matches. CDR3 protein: CASSSLAGSPPYEQYF. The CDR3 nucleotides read TGTGCCAGCAGTTCCCTAGCGGGATCCCCCCCCTACGAGCAGTACTTC.

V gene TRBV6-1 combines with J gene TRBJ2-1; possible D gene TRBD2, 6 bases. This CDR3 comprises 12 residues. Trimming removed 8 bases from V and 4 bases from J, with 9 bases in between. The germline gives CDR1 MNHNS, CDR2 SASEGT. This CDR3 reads CASGGFYNEQFF. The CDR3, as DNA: TGTGCCAGCGGGGGGTTTTACAATGAGCAGTTCTTC.

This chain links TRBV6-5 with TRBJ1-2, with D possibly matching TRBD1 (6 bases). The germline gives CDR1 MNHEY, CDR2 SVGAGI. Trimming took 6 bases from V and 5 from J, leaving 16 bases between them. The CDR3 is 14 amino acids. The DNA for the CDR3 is TGTGCCAGCAGCAAGGACAGAACCAGATATGGCTACACCTTC. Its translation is CASSKDRTRYGYTF.

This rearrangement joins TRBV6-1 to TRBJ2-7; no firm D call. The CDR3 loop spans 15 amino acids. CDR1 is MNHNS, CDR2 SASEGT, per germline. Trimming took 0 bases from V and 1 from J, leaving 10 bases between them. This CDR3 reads CASSEAVGKSYEQYF. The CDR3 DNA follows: TGTGCCAGCAGTGAAGCAGTGGGAAAGTCCTACGAGCAGTACTTC.

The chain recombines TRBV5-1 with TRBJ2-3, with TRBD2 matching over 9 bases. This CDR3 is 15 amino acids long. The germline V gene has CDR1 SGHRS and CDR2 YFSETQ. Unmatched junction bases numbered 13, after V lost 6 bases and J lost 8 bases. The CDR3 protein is CASTNRAGGPGTQYF. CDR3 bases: TGCGCCAGCACCAACCGGGCGGGAGGGCCTGGTACGCAGTATTTT.

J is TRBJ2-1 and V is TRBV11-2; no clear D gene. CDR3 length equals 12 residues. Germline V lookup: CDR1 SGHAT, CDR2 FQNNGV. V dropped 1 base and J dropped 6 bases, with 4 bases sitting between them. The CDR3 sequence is CASSLGRNEQFF. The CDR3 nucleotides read TGTGCCAGCAGCTTAGGGCGCAATGAGCAGTTCTTC.

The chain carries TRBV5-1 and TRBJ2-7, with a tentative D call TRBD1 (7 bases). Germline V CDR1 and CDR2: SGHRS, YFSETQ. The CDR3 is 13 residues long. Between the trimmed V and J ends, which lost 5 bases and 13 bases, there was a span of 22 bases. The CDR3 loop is CASRTGLEGQIYF. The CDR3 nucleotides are TGCGCCAGCAGGACCGGACTGGAGGGACAGATATACTTC.

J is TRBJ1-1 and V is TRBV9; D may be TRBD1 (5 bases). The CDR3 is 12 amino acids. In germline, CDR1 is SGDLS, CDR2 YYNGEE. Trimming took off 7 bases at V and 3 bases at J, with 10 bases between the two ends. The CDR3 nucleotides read TGTGCCAGCGGAACCAGGGACACTGAAGCTTTCTTT. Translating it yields CASGTRDTEAFF.

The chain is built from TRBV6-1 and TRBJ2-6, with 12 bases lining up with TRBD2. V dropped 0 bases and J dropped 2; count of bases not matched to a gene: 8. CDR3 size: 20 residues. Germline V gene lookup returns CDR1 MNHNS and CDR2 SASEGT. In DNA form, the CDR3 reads TGTGCCAGCAGTGAAGCGCGGAGGACTAGCGGGATCGCTGGGGCCAACGTCCTGACTTTC. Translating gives CASSEARRTSGIAGANVLTF.

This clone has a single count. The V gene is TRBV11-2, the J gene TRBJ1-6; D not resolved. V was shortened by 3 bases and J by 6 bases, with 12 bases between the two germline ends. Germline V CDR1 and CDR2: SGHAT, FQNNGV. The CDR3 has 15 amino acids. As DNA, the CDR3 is TGTGCCAGCAGCTTTACAGCAGCCGCTAATTCACCCCTCCACTTT. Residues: CASSFTAAANSPLHF. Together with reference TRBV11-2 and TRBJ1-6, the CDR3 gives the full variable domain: EAGVAQSPRYKIIEKRQSVAFWCNPISGHATLYWYQQILGQGPKLLIQFQNNGVVDDSQLPKDRFSAERLKGVDSTLKIQPAKLEDSAVYLCASSFTAAANSPLHFGNGTRLTVT.

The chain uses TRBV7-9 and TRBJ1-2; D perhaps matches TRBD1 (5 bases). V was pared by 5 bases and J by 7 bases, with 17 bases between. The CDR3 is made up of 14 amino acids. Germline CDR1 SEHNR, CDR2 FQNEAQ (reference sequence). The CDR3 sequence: CASSVDTSYGGYTF. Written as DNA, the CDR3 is TGTGCCAGCAGCGTGGACACTAGCTATGGTGGCTACACCTTC.

CDR3 region: CASSTDIVQETQYF. The CDR3, as DNA: TGCGCCAGCAGCACAGACATAGTGCAAGAGACCCAGTACTTC. The chain combines TRBV5-1 with TRBJ2-5; D unresolved. This CDR3 spans 14 amino acids. Germline V CDR1 and CDR2: SGHRS, YFSETQ. Trimming left V 4 bases short and J 2 bases short, with 12 bases between.

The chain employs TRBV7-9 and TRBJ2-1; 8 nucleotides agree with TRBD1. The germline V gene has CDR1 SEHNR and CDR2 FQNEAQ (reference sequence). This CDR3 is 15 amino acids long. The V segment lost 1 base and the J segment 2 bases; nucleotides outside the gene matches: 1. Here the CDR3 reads CASSLGTGTYNEQFF. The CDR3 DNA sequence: TGTGCCAGCAGCTTAGGGACAGGGACCTACAATGAGCAGTTCTTC. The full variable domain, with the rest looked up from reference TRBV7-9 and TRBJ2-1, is DTGVSQNPRHKITKRGQNVTFRCDPISEHNRLYWYRQTLGQGPEFLTYFQNEAQLEKSRLLSDRFSAERPKGSFSTLEIQRTEQGDSAMYLCASSLGTGTYNEQFFGPGTRLTVL.